This T cell receptor beta chain appears in the sequencing data of a study of T cell responses to AZD1222 COVID-19 vaccine (dated by TCRdb to the early 2020s). As for the study more broadly: TCR sequencing covered approximately 230 trial participants: about 210 given two doses of AZD1222 and 26 given two doses of MenACWY control vaccine. Enrollment into the trials was organized by age into subgroups of 18-55, 56-69 and 70-plus years, and those subgroups contained about 160, 30 and 59 TCR-sequenced participants, respectively.

Turning to this clone: Its antigen has not been determined. No base quality values were provided; no much bigger clone lies one nucleotide off.

The investigation overall reported the following: Spike-specific TCR breadth and depth rose significantly after two AZD1222 doses compared with day 0 and with MenACWY recipients. Nearly half of unique spike-specific TCRs reportedly recognized epitopes outside regions mutated in the B.1.351 and B.1.1.7 variants. Most participants were white British and females outnumbered males, and the authors suggested that clonal diversity may have been underestimated. Only six or seven AZD1222 recipients were SARS-CoV-2 seropositive at baseline, limiting conclusions about previously exposed vaccinees. The 56-69-year group was small, and its depth increase did not reach significance, likely because of low power. CD4 TCRs associated with the vaccine covered the entire spike protein, and the dominant responses were in regions 160-218 and 743-854. Because no day 14 peak-response samples were available, repertoires were characterized only after the peak T cell response.

Taken from the germline V gene, the CDR1 and CDR2 loops are MNHNS and SASEGT. CDR3 length: 13 amino acids, cysteine to phenylalanine. CDR3 DNA is the only sequence kept; it has 39 bases, read in frame from the first base. V and J lose 3 bases and 7 bases, and a span of 7 bases separates them. This sample's time point label indicates: about 28 days (+/-7) after the second vaccine dose. Because spike-specific TCR depth and breadth did not differ between the two schedules, AZD1222 recipients who got a second dose at roughly 4 weeks were pooled with those who got a second dose at roughly 12 weeks. The vaccinee samples were drawn from two UK trials, COV001 and COV002, one of which was a single-blind randomized controlled phase 2/3 trial testing AZD1222 (ChAdOx1 nCoV-19) in healthy adults. Trial participant PBMC samples were collected at day 0 and day 28 after the second dose for TCRbeta chain sequencing.

The CDR3 regions of human TCRbeta chains were analyzed by immunosequencing. As for the authors' bioinformatics: Repertoire TCRs were matched against a reference library of SARS-CoV-2-specific TCRs generated with the MIRA antigen-specificity platform. Breadth was defined as the fraction of unique TCRs that were SARS-CoV-2-associated. Depth was defined as the fraction of total T cells that were SARS-CoV-2-associated. Each spike-specific TCR was assigned to its reactive spike region and to a CD4 or CD8 class using the MIRA data. Log10-transformed breadth and depth values were compared by one-way ANOVA with Sidak's multiple comparisons tests. The immuneACCESS repertoire file appears here via TCRdb, limited to in-frame rearrangements. These files lack a portion of the clones; in checked studies, under half of the deficit traces to unresolved V genes, and the cause of the others is not known. V, J and clone size derive from that table, while D and trimming were established from the DNA sequence. This sample holds under 150,000 clones; over 85% were observed only once. The ten largest clones represent 0.9% to 1.4% of the sample.

The TCR was taken from an adult who received the AZD1222 COVID-19 vaccine. The sample in question was peripheral blood, obtained 28 days after the second AZD1222 dose. This chain is built from TRBV6-1 and TRBJ1-6; a tentative D match to TRBD1 spans 5 bases. The DNA sequence reads TGTGCCAGCAGTGACAGGGAAAATTCACCCCTCCACTTT. Its protein is CASSDRENSPLHF.